These T cell receptor beta chains were read from a single sample in a study of blood T cell repertoires in COVID-19. TCRdb's table, derived via immunoSEQ multiplex PCR, lists solely in-frame clones and lacks some. The table has tens of thousands of clones, just over 85% seen once. The sequencing input was peripheral blood. Receptors originate from a woman aged 60-70 years with COVID-19, enrolled during active disease. Each CDR3 is given with its conserved first and last residue. Each record gives: CDR3 DNA, CDR3 protein, J gene, clone size, D gene, V gene. A D gene is named only where the DNA matches it firmly. Expanded clones are given a class, and other clones once, few, many or no size at all.

cdr3_nt: TGTGCCAGCTCACCCTTCTCTAAGGCGGACACCGGGGAGCTGTTTTTT; cdr3_aa: CASSPFSKADTGELFF; j_call: TRBJ2-2; clone_size: .; d_call: .; v_call: TRBV18
cdr3_nt: TGTGCCAGCAGCTTCAGGACAGGGAGTGAGCAGTACTTC; cdr3_aa: CASSFRTGSEQYF; j_call: TRBJ2-7; clone_size: .; d_call: TRBD1; v_call: TRBV9
cdr3_nt: TGTGCCAGCAGTGAGAGGGGGCTGAACACTGAAGCTTTCTTT; cdr3_aa: CASSERGLNTEAFF; j_call: TRBJ1-1; clone_size: .; d_call: TRBD1; v_call: TRBV6-1
cdr3_nt: TGTGCCAGCAGCCACAACAGGGATGGGAGTACGCAGTATTTT; cdr3_aa: CASSHNRDGSTQYF; j_call: TRBJ2-3; clone_size: .; d_call: .; v_call: TRBV3-1/TRBV3-2
cdr3_nt: TGTGCCACCAGTGACCCCTCAGCGGGAGGGCTGACAGATACGCAGTATTTT; cdr3_aa: CATSDPSAGGLTDTQYF; j_call: TRBJ2-3; clone_size: .; d_call: TRBD2; v_call: TRBV24-1
cdr3_nt: TGTGCCAGCTCACCGCCGGGGGGGGAGACCCAGTACTTC; cdr3_aa: CASSPPGGETQYF; j_call: TRBJ2-5; clone_size: .; d_call: TRBD2; v_call: TRBV18
cdr3_nt: .; cdr3_aa: CASSSSTGTLATDTQYF; j_call: TRBJ2-3; clone_size: once; d_call: .; v_call: TRBV6-2/TRBV6-3
cdr3_nt: TGCGCCAGCAGCCGCCCGACAGGCTCTTCCGGGGAGCTGTTTTTT; cdr3_aa: CASSRPTGSSGELFF; j_call: TRBJ2-2; clone_size: .; d_call: .; v_call: TRBV5-1
cdr3_nt: TGCGCCAGCAGCTTGGGGCAGAACACCGGGGAGCTGTTTTTT; cdr3_aa: CASSLGQNTGELFF; j_call: TRBJ2-2; clone_size: .; d_call: .; v_call: TRBV5-1
cdr3_nt: TGTGCCAGCAGCCCAGGGTTTGCCAAAAACATTCAGTACTTC; cdr3_aa: CASSPGFAKNIQYF; j_call: TRBJ2-4; clone_size: .; d_call: .; v_call: TRBV7-2
cdr3_nt: TGTGCCAGCAGCCAAGATACAACAGGGAATCAGCCCCAGCATTTT; cdr3_aa: CASSQDTTGNQPQHF; j_call: TRBJ1-5; clone_size: few; d_call: .; v_call: TRBV3-1/TRBV3-2
cdr3_nt: TGCAGCGCCCGGACAGGGGGGCCTGAAAAACTGTTTTTT; cdr3_aa: CSARTGGPEKLFF; j_call: TRBJ1-4; clone_size: .; d_call: TRBD1; v_call: TRBV29-1
cdr3_nt: TGTGCCAGCAGTTACCGCCCCGGGACAGACGAAAAACTGTTTTTT; cdr3_aa: CASSYRPGTDEKLFF; j_call: TRBJ1-4; clone_size: few; d_call: TRBD1; v_call: TRBV6-5
cdr3_nt: TGTGCCAGCAGCTTAGGAGACTCTTATGAAAAACTGTTTTTT; cdr3_aa: CASSLGDSYEKLFF; j_call: TRBJ1-4; clone_size: .; d_call: .; v_call: TRBV5-5
cdr3_nt: TGTGCCATCAGTGGCGTGCGACAGGGCGTAGGGGACTTC; cdr3_aa: CAISGVRQGVGDF; j_call: TRBJ2-5; clone_size: .; d_call: TRBD1; v_call: TRBV10-3
cdr3_nt: TGTGCCTGGAGTGTTGACGGACTACTTTCGGAACTGTTTTTT; cdr3_aa: CAWSVDGLLSELFF; j_call: TRBJ1-4; clone_size: .; d_call: .; v_call: TRBV30
cdr3_nt: TGTGCCAGCAGATCGGGACTTAATGAAAAACTGTTTTTT; cdr3_aa: CASRSGLNEKLFF; j_call: TRBJ1-4; clone_size: .; d_call: .; v_call: TRBV5-4
cdr3_nt: TGTGCCAGCAGCCCCCAGGGGGCGCGGGGCTACACCTTC; cdr3_aa: CASSPQGARGYTF; j_call: TRBJ1-2; clone_size: .; d_call: TRBD1; v_call: TRBV6-5
cdr3_nt: TGTGCCAGTAGTATCCGGGACTCTTCCTACAATGAGCAGTTCTTC; cdr3_aa: CASSIRDSSYNEQFF; j_call: TRBJ2-1; clone_size: .; d_call: .; v_call: TRBV19
cdr3_nt: TGTGCCTGGAGCCCCAGACTCGGCACTGAAGCTTTCTTT; cdr3_aa: CAWSPRLGTEAFF; j_call: TRBJ1-1; clone_size: .; d_call: .; v_call: TRBV30
cdr3_nt: TGTGCCAGCAGCGTCAAACAGGGTCCTAATGAAAAACTGTTTTTT; cdr3_aa: CASSVKQGPNEKLFF; j_call: TRBJ1-4; clone_size: .; d_call: .; v_call: TRBV5-6
cdr3_nt: TGTGCCAGCAGTGGAGAGGGGGGGTTCTCTGGGGCCAACGTCCTGACTTTC; cdr3_aa: CASSGEGGFSGANVLTF; j_call: TRBJ2-6; clone_size: .; d_call: .; v_call: TRBV6-1
cdr3_nt: TGTGCCAGCAGTGGGGGACAACACACCGGGGAGCTGTTTTTT; cdr3_aa: CASSGGQHTGELFF; j_call: TRBJ2-2; clone_size: .; d_call: .; v_call: TRBV2
cdr3_nt: TGTGCCAGCAGCCTCGTGGGCCAGATCAACAATGAGCAGTTCTTC; cdr3_aa: CASSLVGQINNEQFF; j_call: TRBJ2-1; clone_size: .; d_call: .; v_call: TRBV6-5
cdr3_nt: TGTGCCAGCAGCAATTTAGCGGGAGTGACAGATACGCAGTATTTT; cdr3_aa: CASSNLAGVTDTQYF; j_call: TRBJ2-3; clone_size: once; d_call: TRBD2; v_call: TRBV3-1/TRBV3-2
cdr3_nt: TGTGCCAGCAGTTACTCAGCGGGGAATTATCAGCCCCAGCATTTT; cdr3_aa: CASSYSAGNYQPQHF; j_call: TRBJ1-5; clone_size: .; d_call: .; v_call: TRBV6-5